Here is one T cell receptor beta chain with its context. The antigen is undetermined. Germline lookup yields CDR1 SGHRS and CDR2 YFSETQ. The ends were cut back, 4 bases at V and 3 bases at J, with 16 bases in the middle. This CDR3 has 15 amino acids. This sample is part of a study of shared clonotypes between healthy human individuals. Overall study findings and caveats: Among non-shared clonotypes, generation probabilities were lower than among those shared by all four donors. The study's rarefaction showed incomplete sorted-subset sequencing despite large depth. Compared with memory subsets, naive subsets generally had larger estimated richness.

Sequencing used immunoSEQ multiplex PCR; TCRdb keeps in-frame clones, though not all of them. The sample yields a few hundred thousand clones, about 69% seen once. The chain couples TRBV5-1 to TRBJ1-1; D not certain. The receptor's source is a man younger than 45 in good health. Sequencing used memory CD4+ T cells sorted from blood. The subset is: CD45RA-negative fraction. CDR3 bases: TGCGCCAGCAGCCTTCTGGATGGAGCGTACACTGAAGCTTTCTTT. It codes for CASSLLDGAYTEAFF.